This paragraph covers one T cell receptor beta chain sequence. What it binds is unknown. Trimming removed 1 base from V and 5 bases from J; junction bases left unmatched: 4. CDR3 length equals 16 residues. CDR1 and CDR2 from the germline V gene are SGHTA and FQGNSA. Treatment described: around 19 received Ad26.COV2.S at low or high dose, single or two shots; 5 received placebo; per-sample allocation not given. Sampling was performed 63 days after the first vaccine or placebo injection. The administered vaccine (an Ad26 vector) expressed Wuhan-strain SARS-CoV-2 spike. This specimen belongs to a study of Ad26.COV2.S vaccination and SARS-CoV-2 variants. Findings and caveats of the study: Analyses that measured TCR breadth and depth may have underestimated total T cell responses.

The table came from immunoSEQ multiplex PCR; TCRdb's copy has only in-frame clones and leaves some out. This sample yields hundreds of thousands of clones, of which about 83% are seen a single time; approximately 7.8% belongs to the top ten. The chain couples TRBV7-2 to TRBJ2-1, with TRBD2 identical over 11 bases. The clonotype originates from a person between 18 and 60 years old who received the Ad26.COV2.S COVID-19 vaccine or a placebo. Sequenced here: peripheral blood, sampled in a trial of Ad26.COV2.S vaccine versus placebo. CDR3 protein: CASSLGLAGGNNEQFF. The CDR3 region has the DNA TGTGCCAGCAGCTTAGGGCTAGCGGGAGGAAACAATGAGCAGTTCTTC.